Below, 15 T cell receptor beta chains from the same sample are listed, as sequenced in a study of shared clonotypes between healthy human individuals. TCRdb's copy holds only in-frame clones and misses some; the assay was immunoSEQ multiplex PCR. The sample lists some 2 million clones, just under 95% seen once, with approximately 1% in the top ten. Naive CD8 populations comprised CD45RO-negative cells positively selected for CCR7, excluding terminally differentiated effector memory CD45RA+ cells. Sequenced material: naive CD8+ T cells sorted from blood. The receptors were sampled from a man younger than 30 in good health.

The chain recombines TRBV27 with TRBJ1-5; no definite D call. The CDR3 runs 14 residues. Trimming removed 0 bases at V and 6 bases at J, with 9 bases between. In germline, CDR1 is MNHEY, CDR2 SMNVEV (reference sequence). The DNA of the CDR3 is TGTGCCAGCAGTTTATCGTGGGGAGGTCAGCCCCAGCATTTT. Amino acids: CASSLSWGGQPQHF.

In this sample, this clone turned up once. The rearrangement joins TRBV28 to TRBJ2-3; 9 nucleotides agree with TRBD2. Looked up from germline, CDR1 is MDHEN and CDR2 is SYDVKM. Trimming cost V 8 bases and J 0 bases; bases outside gene matches: 9. The CDR3 totals 16 residues. This chain's CDR3 is CASPRGGGDSTDTQYF. CDR3 in DNA: TGTGCCAGCCCGAGGGGCGGGGGGGACAGCACAGATACGCAGTATTTT. The full variable domain, rest sourced from reference TRBV28 and TRBJ2-3, is DVKVTQSSRYLVKRTGEKVFLECVQDMDHENMFWYRQDPGLGLRLIYFSYDVKMKEKGDIPEGYSVSREKKERFSLILESASTNQTSMYLCASPRGGGDSTDTQYFGPGTRLTVL.

This sequence joins TRBV6-5 and TRBJ2-2; D may be TRBD1 (6 bases). The CDR3 consists of 13 residues. Germline V gene sequence: CDR1 MNHEY, CDR2 SVGAGI. Trimming shortened V by 5 bases and J by 5 bases, and 9 bases separated the two germline ends. The CDR3 DNA follows: TGTGCCAGCAGTCAGGGGTGGACCGGGGAGCTGTTTTTT. The encoded protein is CASSQGWTGELFF.

V usage is TRBV6-6 and J usage is TRBJ2-2; D unresolved. From germline, CDR1 is MNHNY and CDR2 SVGAGI (reference sequence). The V end was cut by 10 bases, the J end by 0 bases, with 9 bases between. The CDR3 is 13 amino acids. CDR3 sequence reads: CATEQANTGELFF. CDR3 bases: TGTGCCACCGAACAAGCGAACACCGGGGAGCTGTTTTTT.

The V call is TRBV6-1, the J call TRBJ1-1, with TRBD1 matching 10 bases. CDR3 length equals 15 residues. The V and J ends lost 4 bases and 1 base, in that order; junction bases with no gene match: 3. The germline V gene has CDR1 MNHNS and CDR2 SASEGT. The CDR3 DNA reads as TGTGCCAGCAGTGGGGGGGACAGGGGGAACACTGAAGCTTTCTTT. This encodes CASSGGDRGNTEAFF.

J is TRBJ1-2 and V is TRBV7-8, with TRBD1 matching 7 bases. Germline V CDR1 and CDR2: SGHVS, FQNEAQ. Trimming took 2 bases from V and 3 from J; bases not matched to a gene: 0. The CDR3 extends over 13 amino acids. CDR3 sequence (DNA): TGTGCCAGCAGCTTACAGGGGGACTATGGCTACACCTTC. Encoded protein: CASSLQGDYGYTF.

The sample holds one count of this clone. The V and J genes are TRBV7-9 and TRBJ1-1; D gene uncertain. V lost 1 base to trimming and J lost 5 bases, with 14 bases between them. The CDR3 extends over 15 amino acids. Looked up from germline, CDR1 is SEHNR and CDR2 is FQNEAQ (reference sequence). DNA for the CDR3: TGTGCCAGCAGCTTAGGGCGCGGGCTCAGAACTGAAGCTTTCTTT. Translating it yields CASSLGRGLRTEAFF.

The rearrangement uses TRBV7-9 and TRBJ1-2; 12 nucleotides align to TRBD1. V dropped 3 bases and J dropped 5; count of bases not matched to a gene: 4. This CDR3 is 15 amino acids long. Germline loops: CDR1 SEHNR, CDR2 FQNEAQ (reference sequence). CDR3 DNA sequence: TGTGCCAGCAGCTTCGGGACAGGGGGCGTGTATGGCTACACCTTC. Protein: CASSFGTGGVYGYTF.

This chain connects TRBV2 to TRBJ2-2; the match to TRBD2 covers 8 bases. The CDR3 runs 14 residues. With 10 bases clipped from V and 4 bases from J, the junction kept 8 bases outside the gene matches. CDR1 is SNHLY, CDR2 FYNNEI, per germline. The DNA for the CDR3 is TGTGCCACCTGGATCACTAGCGGCACCGGGGAGCTGTTTTTT. It is translated as CATWITSGTGELFF. Drawing the rest from reference TRBV2 and TRBJ2-2, the complete variable domain is EPEVTQTPSHQVTQMGQEVILRCVPISNHLYFYWYRQILGQKVEFLVSFYNNEISEKSEIFDDQFSVERPDGSNFTLKIRSTKLEDSAMYFCATWITSGTGELFFGEGSRLTVL.

The CDR3 loop reads CASSGQVDVPTYEQYF. The CDR3 nucleotides are TGTGCCAGCAGTGGGCAGGTGGACGTTCCGACCTACGAGCAGTACTTC. V gene TRBV6-1 combines with J gene TRBJ2-7, with D hard to call. Germline CDR1 reads MNHNS; CDR2 reads SASEGT. This CDR3 contains 16 residues. The V gene lost 4 bases and the J gene lost 2 bases, with 18 bases spanning the gap.

Of note for this clone: The junction shows a germline mismatch at one end, possibly a read error. The chain links TRBV6-1 to TRBJ1-2; no firm D call. This CDR3 comprises 12 residues. Germline CDR1 and CDR2: MNHNS and SASEGT. This CDR3 is CASSEVGGIPSF. CDR3 bases: TGTGCCAGCAGTGAAGTAGGTGGTATACCCAGCTTC.

This chain connects TRBV29-1 to TRBJ2-3, with TRBD1 identical over 8 bases. Germline V lookup: CDR1 SQVTM, CDR2 ANQGSEA. With V trimmed by 6 bases and J by 5 bases, 4 bases remained unmatched. This CDR3 is 12 amino acids long. The CDR3 reads CSVRQGLDTQYF. In DNA form, the CDR3 reads TGCAGCGTGCGACAGGGGCTAGATACGCAGTATTTT.

The gene calls are TRBV5-1 and TRBJ1-1; D ambiguous. This CDR3 region has 11 residues. V lost 0 bases, J lost 8 bases, and 5 bases lay in between. Germline V gives CDR1 SGHRS, CDR2 YFSETQ. In DNA form, the CDR3 reads TGCGCCAGCAGCTTGGCAGACGAAGCTTTCTTT. Translating it yields CASSLADEAFF.

The V and J genes are TRBV27 and TRBJ2-7, with D uncertain. The CDR3 runs to 13 residues. Trimming cost V 3 bases and J 3 bases, with 9 bases left between them. Germline V lookup: CDR1 MNHEY, CDR2 SMNVEV (reference sequence). This CDR3 is CASSFAPIYEQYF. CDR3 DNA: TGTGCCAGCAGTTTCGCCCCTATCTACGAGCAGTACTTC.

The rearrangement joins TRBV18 to TRBJ1-3; the D gene is possibly TRBD1 (6 bases). The CDR3 spans 17 residues. Germline values: CDR1 KGHSH, CDR2 LQKENI. V was shortened by 3 bases and J by 2 bases, with 17 bases between the two germline ends. The CDR3 loop is CASSPPKGDTTGNTIYF. The CDR3 nucleotides are TGTGCCAGCTCACCCCCGAAGGGGGACACTACTGGAAACACCATATATTTT.